The 16 T cell receptor beta chains below all came from one sample that was sequenced in a study of shared T cell receptors in the human thymus. Clones were sequenced by immunoSEQ multiplex PCR, and TCRdb holds only the in-frame ones, with some missing. The data contain hundreds of thousands of clones, approximately 88% of them singletons. Separately, the same data were catalogued under a study of human thymus T cells.

Sequencing was performed on thymocytes. Receptor source: a boy under two years old with a congenital heart defect.

This chain joins TRBV6-1 and TRBJ2-7, with 9 bases identical to TRBD1. CDR1 and CDR2 (germline): MNHNS, SASEGT. J gave up 1 base and V 6 bases, and 7 bases lay outside the gene matches. CDR3 length equals 15 residues. The CDR3 loop is CASSRDRGASYEQYF. DNA for the CDR3: TGTGCCAGCAGCAGAGACAGGGGGGCGTCCTACGAGCAGTACTTC.

This clone was detected a few times. This rearrangement joins TRBV6-1 to TRBJ1-2; D is unresolved. Trimming took 9 bases from V and 8 from J, leaving 16 bases between them. The CDR3 has 12 residues. The V gene's germline CDR1 is MNHNS and CDR2 SASEGT. CDR3 nucleotides: TGTGCCAGTCCAGCGGAAGGCCGGGGCTACACCTTC. Its protein is CASPAEGRGYTF.

The chain is built from TRBV7-6 and TRBJ2-2, with TRBD2 as a possible D gene (6 bases). Per the germline V gene, CDR1 is SGHVS and CDR2 is FNYEAQ. V was cut by 5 bases and J by 7 bases, with 17 bases left in between. This CDR3 contains 15 residues. The CDR3 DNA follows: TGTGCCAGCAGCAGAATGGGGGGAGCGATCGGGGAGCTGTTTTTT. It codes for CASSRMGGAIGELFF.

The chain employs TRBV12-5 and TRBJ2-7, with D unresolved. CDR3 size: 13 residues. The V gene lost 4 bases and the J gene lost 3 bases, with 10 bases spanning the gap. Germline CDR1 LGHNT, CDR2 FRNRAP. Written as DNA, the CDR3 is TGTGCTAGTGGTTCTACAGAAGTCTACGAGCAGTACTTC. Translated: CASGSTEVYEQYF.

V usage is TRBV7-9 and J usage is TRBJ2-3; 7 nucleotides line up with TRBD2. The length of the CDR3 is 18 residues. Per germline, CDR1 SEHNR and CDR2 FQNEAQ (reference sequence). The ends lost 4 bases at V and 0 bases at J; junction bases unmatched: 13. Here the CDR3 DNA reads TGTGCCAGCAGCTCGGGGGGACGCCCGATCTCTAGCACAGATACGCAGTATTTT. Protein sequence: CASSSGGRPISSTDTQYF.

The CDR3 nucleotides read TGTGCCAGCAGCGTAGCTAAAGGGGTAGTCACTGAAGCTTTCTTT. As protein: CASSVAKGVVTEAFF. The J gene is TRBJ1-1, the V gene TRBV9; perhaps TRBD1 as D (5 bases). Germline-derived CDR1 and CDR2 are SGDLS and YYNGEE. The CDR3 length is 15 residues. Trimming stripped 0 bases from V and 4 bases from J, with 13 bases between. The entire variable domain, with the rest obtained from reference TRBV9 and TRBJ1-1, is as follows: DSGVTQTPKHLITATGQRVTLRCSPRSGDLSVYWYQQSLDQGLQFLIQYYNGEERAKGNILERFSAQQFPDLHSELNLSSLELGDSALYFCASSVAKGVVTEAFFGQGTRLTVV.

The chain combines TRBV2 with TRBJ1-5; 9 nucleotides line up with TRBD1. Looked up from germline, CDR1 is SNHLY and CDR2 is FYNNEI. With 3 bases clipped from V and 4 bases from J, the junction kept 1 base outside the gene matches. The CDR3 has 14 amino acids. The CDR3 reads CASSEGTGNQPQHF. DNA for the CDR3: TGTGCCAGCAGTGAGGGGACAGGGAATCAGCCCCAGCATTTT.

V and J are TRBV4-1 and TRBJ1-1; no clear D. CDR3 size: 14 residues. Germline lookup yields CDR1 MGHRA and CDR2 YSYEKL. V was cut by 4 bases and J by 2 bases, with 11 bases left in between. The CDR3 loop reads CASSPRDPNTEAFF. The DNA for the CDR3 is TGCGCCAGCAGCCCGAGAGATCCAAACACTGAAGCTTTCTTT.

V gene TRBV25-1 combines with J gene TRBJ1-1; 7 bases are shared with TRBD1. The trim removed 4 bases at V and 0 bases at J, leaving 11 bases unmatched. The germline V gene encodes CDR1 MGHDK and CDR2 SYGVNS. The CDR3 extends over 17 amino acids. The CDR3: CASSAGQIQRLNTEAFF. DNA of the CDR3: TGTGCCAGCAGTGCGGGACAGATCCAAAGATTGAACACTGAAGCTTTCTTT.

The rearrangement joins TRBV4-3 to TRBJ1-4; a weak D match, TRBD1 (5 bases). Trimming took 3 bases from V and 4 from J, leaving 15 bases between them. Germline V lookup: CDR1 LGHNA, CDR2 YSLEER. The CDR3 has 16 residues. The CDR3 DNA follows: TGCGCCAGCAGCCATCACCCCCGGGGGATTAATGAAAAACTGTTTTTT. Its protein is CASSHHPRGINEKLFF.

The rearrangement joins TRBV28 to TRBJ1-5; D not resolved. V lost 3 bases and J 0 bases, leaving 9 bases between the germline ends. This CDR3 is built from 15 residues. Germline lookup yields CDR1 MDHEN and CDR2 SYDVKM. The CDR3 region is CASSFVSGSNQPQHF. The CDR3 DNA follows: TGTGCCAGCAGTTTCGTGTCGGGTAGCAATCAGCCCCAGCATTTT. The full variable domain, with the rest looked up from reference TRBV28 and TRBJ1-5, is DVKVTQSSRYLVKRTGEKVFLECVQDMDHENMFWYRQDPGLGLRLIYFSYDVKMKEKGDIPEGYSVSREKKERFSLILESASTNQTSMYLCASSFVSGSNQPQHFGDGTRLSIL.

V and J are TRBV27 and TRBJ1-1; TRBD1 matches 8 bases. Germline CDR1 MNHEY, CDR2 SMNVEV (reference sequence). The junction had 4 bases not matched to a gene; V was cut back by 6 bases and J by 1 base. This CDR3 is built from 14 residues. The CDR3 here is CASRAGTGNTEAFF. CDR3 bases: TGTGCCAGCAGGGCCGGGACAGGGAACACTGAAGCTTTCTTT.

The chain is built from TRBV28 and TRBJ2-7, with D perhaps matching TRBD1 (6 bases). The ends were cut back, 8 bases at V and 3 bases at J, with 14 bases in the middle. The CDR3 covers 13 residues. The V gene's germline CDR1 is MDHEN and CDR2 SYDVKM. CDR3 sequence: CASLTGTHYEQYF. Here the CDR3 DNA reads TGTGCCAGCCTTACCGGGACACACTACGAGCAGTACTTC.

The chain carries TRBV7-6 and TRBJ2-2; 12 bases align to TRBD2. The V gene's germline CDR1 is SGHVS and CDR2 FNYEAQ. CDR3 size: 18 residues. With V trimmed by 2 bases and J by 0 bases, 4 bases remained unmatched. CDR3 in amino acids: CASSLTSGRPPNTGELFF. As DNA, the CDR3 is TGTGCCAGCAGCTTAACTAGCGGGAGGCCCCCGAACACCGGGGAGCTGTTTTTT.

The chain uses TRBV10-1 and TRBJ1-1, with D tentatively TRBD1 (5 bases). This CDR3 is 12 amino acids long. The germline V and J ends were trimmed by 4 bases and 7 bases, with 10 bases remaining between them. Germline V gives CDR1 WNHNN, CDR2 SYGVQD (reference sequence). CDR3 nucleotides: TGCGCCAGCAGTGGAAGAGACAGTGAAGCTTTCTTT. Translated, it gives CASSGRDSEAFF.

The chain carries TRBV27 and TRBJ2-3; TRBD2 aligns across 14 bases. The CDR3 is 21 residues long. Trimming cost V 1 base and J 3 bases; bases outside gene matches: 15. In germline, CDR1 is MNHEY, CDR2 SMNVEV (reference sequence). CDR3 nucleotide sequence: TGTGCCAGCAGTTTATATGGGACTAGCGGGAGACATGAAATAACGACAGATACGCAGTATTTT. Amino acids: CASSLYGTSGRHEITTDTQYF.